This T cell receptor (beta chain) was identified during a study of blood T cell repertoires in COVID-19. Study context: Researchers got acute and convalescent COVID-19 samples from the United States, Italy and Spain. In each case, the material was cDNA or gDNA derived from T cells, B-cell-depleted T cells, or PBMCs.

Original processing notes: Nucleated cell counts were estimated from reference gene primer amplification. The protocol was immunoSEQ multiplex PCR, while the TCRdb copy is restricted to in-frame clones and leaves out a portion. That table is the source of V, J and clone size, and D and trimming were worked out from the DNA. Found here are more than 70,000 clones, 75% to 85% of them singletons; the top ten hold about a tenth. Trimming at V came to 1 base and at J to 3 bases, leaving 8 bases not matched to a gene. The length of the CDR3 is 18 residues. Germline-derived CDR1 and CDR2 are SEHNR and FQNEAQ (reference sequence).

V and J are TRBV7-9 and TRBJ2-2; 10 bases map to TRBD2. The sequencing input was peripheral blood. The TCR originated in a woman aged 70 to 79 with acute or convalescent COVID-19. The CDR3 reads CASSLELLAGDHTGELFF. As DNA, the CDR3 is TGTGCCAGCAGCTTAGAGTTGCTAGCGGGAGATCACACCGGGGAGCTGTTTTTT.